This T cell receptor (beta chain) originates from a study of T cells in localized non-small cell lung cancer. General observations from the study: In uninvolved adjacent lung, T cell clonality reached its highest value, exceeding tumor. A median of roughly 50 of the top 100 tumor clones appeared in adjacent lung, which was paired and uninvolved.

Adjacent lung was taken at least 2 cm from the tumor margin, free of atypia. Profiling relied on immunoSEQ multiplex PCR, and the TCRdb table lists in-frame clones only, not all of them. The repertoire holds about 1,100 clones, with roughly 34% as singletons. This CDR3 contains 17 residues. Germline CDR1 is MDHEN and CDR2 is SYDVKM. The trim removed 4 bases at V and 0 bases at J, leaving 9 bases unmatched. This clone was seen a handful of times. The antigen is unknown. The rearrangement joins TRBV28 to TRBJ2-3; 8 nucleotides agree with TRBD2. The sample consisted of normal lung tissue next to the tumor, taken before any cancer treatment. The receptor was derived from a woman aged 40-69 years with stage II squamous cell lung carcinoma. This CDR3 is CASSSVGRGASTDTQYF. The CDR3 coding sequence is TGTGCCAGCAGTTCTGTCGGGAGGGGAGCTAGCACAGATACGCAGTATTTT.